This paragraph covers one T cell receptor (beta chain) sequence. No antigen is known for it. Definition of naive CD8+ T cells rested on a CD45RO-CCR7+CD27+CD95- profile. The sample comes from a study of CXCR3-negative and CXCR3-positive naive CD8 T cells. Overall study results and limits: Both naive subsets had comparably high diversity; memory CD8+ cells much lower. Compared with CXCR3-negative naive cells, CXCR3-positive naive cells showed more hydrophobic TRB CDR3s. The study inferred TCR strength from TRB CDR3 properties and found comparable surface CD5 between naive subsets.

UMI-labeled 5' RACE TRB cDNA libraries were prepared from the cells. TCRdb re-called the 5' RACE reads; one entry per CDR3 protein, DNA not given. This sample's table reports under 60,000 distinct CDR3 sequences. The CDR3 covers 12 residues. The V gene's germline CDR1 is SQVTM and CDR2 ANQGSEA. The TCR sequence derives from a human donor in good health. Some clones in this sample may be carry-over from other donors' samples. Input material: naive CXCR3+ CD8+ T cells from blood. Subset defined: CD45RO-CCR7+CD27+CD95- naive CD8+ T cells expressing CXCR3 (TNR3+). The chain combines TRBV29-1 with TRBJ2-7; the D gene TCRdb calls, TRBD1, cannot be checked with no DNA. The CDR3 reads CSVGQYNYEQYF.